Presented here are 29 T cell receptor beta chains from one specimen sequenced in a study of blood T cell repertoires in COVID-19. Assay used: immunoSEQ multiplex PCR; TCRdb lists only in-frame clones, some missing. There are nearly 100,000 clones in the sample; roughly 90% occur only once, and under 2% lies in the top ten. The specimen was peripheral blood. Receptor source: a man aged 80 or over with acute or convalescent COVID-19.

The V and J genes are TRBV29-1 and TRBJ1-1; the match to TRBD1 covers 7 bases. Looked up from germline, CDR1 is SQVTM and CDR2 is ANQGSEA. V lost 6 bases, J lost 8 bases, and 9 bases stayed unmatched. This CDR3 comprises 12 residues. CDR3 protein: CSVAGTGVEAFF. Written as DNA, the CDR3 is TGCAGCGTAGCCGGAACAGGGGTCGAAGCTTTCTTT.

The V call is TRBV29-1, the J call TRBJ2-7, with D maybe TRBD2 (6 bases). The CDR3 spans 14 residues. CDR1 and CDR2 (germline): SQVTM, ANQGSEA. V was clipped by 4 bases and J by 1 base, with 14 bases between them. CDR3 in DNA: TGCAGCGTTGGTAAGGCGGGGACTTCCTACGAGCAGTACTTC. It translates to CSVGKAGTSYEQYF.

This clone was observed once. The chain combines TRBV6-5 with TRBJ1-2; the match to TRBD1 covers 8 bases. CDR1 MNHEY and CDR2 SVGAGI come from the germline V gene. This CDR3 has 15 amino acids. V gave up 5 bases and J gave up 8 bases; unmatched junction bases: 13. The CDR3 here is CASSQQVGQGRGYTF. DNA of the CDR3: TGTGCCAGCAGTCAACAAGTCGGACAGGGTAGGGGCTACACCTTC.

V gene TRBV5-1 combines with J gene TRBJ1-4, with 10 bases aligning to TRBD1. Trimming cost V 3 bases and J 8 bases; bases outside gene matches: 4. CDR1 SGHRS and CDR2 YFSETQ come from the germline V gene. The CDR3 length is 14 residues. CDR3 residues: CASSSGQGGEKLFF. The DNA for the CDR3 is TGCGCCAGCAGCTCCGGACAGGGGGGAGAAAAACTGTTTTTT.

The chain combines TRBV27 with TRBJ1-1; possibly TRBD1 for D (6 bases). CDR3 length: 14 amino acids. Trimming took 5 bases from V and 1 from J, leaving 11 bases between them. CDR1 and CDR2 from the germline V gene are MNHEY and SMNVEV (reference sequence). The CDR3 nucleotides are TGTGCCAGCAGTCCTCGGGGACAGAACACTGAAGCTTTCTTT. This translates into CASSPRGQNTEAFF.

The chain recombines TRBV6-5 with TRBJ2-2; weak D call: TRBD2 (5 bases). This CDR3 has 15 residues. Germline CDR1 and CDR2: MNHEY and SVGAGI. V dropped 7 bases and J dropped 4 bases, with 16 bases sitting between them. CDR3 sequence reads: CASTTGGRGTGELFF. The CDR3, as DNA: TGTGCCAGCACCACGGGTGGGAGAGGCACCGGGGAGCTGTTTTTT.

The chain combines TRBV28 with TRBJ1-5; D is undetermined. V lost 8 bases, J lost 3 bases, and 14 bases lay in between. The CDR3 totals 14 residues. Germline CDR1 MDHEN, CDR2 SYDVKM. The DNA for the CDR3 is TGTGCCAGCGCTGGAGGCGGAACCAATCAGCCCCAGCATTTT. Amino acid sequence: CASAGGGTNQPQHF.

The chain links TRBV21-1 to TRBJ1-2; TRBD1 is the table's D call and was not checked against the DNA. TRBV21-1 has pseudogene status. The CDR3 has 12 amino acids. CDR3 coding DNA: TGTGCCAGCAGCAAACTGATTGGGACAGCGACCTTC. This codes for CASSKLIGTATF.

This clone was counted between two and nine times. V is TRBV19 and J is TRBJ1-2; 8 bases are shared with TRBD1. V was pared by 5 bases and J by 8 bases, with 7 bases of the junction left unmatched. There are 13 residues in the CDR3. Germline lookup yields CDR1 LNHDA and CDR2 SQIVND (reference sequence). The chain's CDR3 is CASSGQGRDGYTF. As DNA, the CDR3 is TGTGCCAGTAGTGGACAGGGAAGGGACGGCTACACCTTC.

This clone was picked up one time. The V and J genes are TRBV5-1 and TRBJ1-4, with a tentative D call TRBD1 (6 bases). The CDR3 has 16 amino acids. V gave up 4 bases and J gave up 7 bases, with 20 bases separating them. CDR1 is SGHRS, CDR2 YFSETQ, per germline. For the CDR3, the DNA is TGCGCCAGCAGCGTCGACGGGGGGGCGCGGGTTGAAAAACTGTTTTTT. Protein sequence: CASSVDGGARVEKLFF.

This chain links TRBV6-5 with TRBJ1-4; 12 positions match TRBD1. Germline assignment: CDR1 MNHEY and CDR2 SVGAGI. J lost 5 bases, V lost 2 bases, and 0 bases had no gene match. The CDR3 totals 15 residues. In DNA, the CDR3 is TGTGCCAGCAGTTACGGGACAGGGGGCAATGAAAAACTGTTTTTT. It is translated as CASSYGTGGNEKLFF.

The genes are TRBV27 and TRBJ2-7, with 7 bases aligning to TRBD2. The V gene's germline CDR1 is MNHEY and CDR2 SMNVEV (reference sequence). The J segment lost 3 bases and the V segment lost 3 bases, leaving 14 bases of the junction unmatched. This CDR3 is 17 amino acids long. The CDR3 here is CASSFLTGTGGNYEQYF. The CDR3 DNA reads TGTGCCAGCAGTTTCCTCACCGGGACGGGGGGAAACTACGAGCAGTACTTC.

This clone was seen a single time. This chain links TRBV29-1 with TRBJ1-1, with TRBD1 matching 7 bases. Trimming at V came to 7 bases and at J to 5 bases, leaving 10 bases not matched to a gene. CDR3 size: 13 residues. The germline gives CDR1 SQVTM, CDR2 ANQGSEA. The CDR3 DNA sequence: TGCAGCGGGTCTCGACAGGGATCAACTGAAGCTTTCTTT. Translation: CSGSRQGSTEAFF.

The chain recombines TRBV5-1 with TRBJ2-7, with 8 bases that match TRBD1. The CDR3 extends over 15 amino acids. Germline lookup yields CDR1 SGHRS and CDR2 YFSETQ. V lost 0 bases, J lost 6 bases, and 8 bases stayed unmatched. CDR3 region: CASSLVPDRGGEQYF. For the CDR3, the DNA is TGCGCCAGCAGCTTGGTTCCCGACAGGGGAGGCGAGCAGTACTTC.

This clone appeared a single time. J is TRBJ1-3 and V is TRBV4-1; TRBD1 is a possible D gene (5 bases). V was clipped by 0 bases and J by 4 bases, with 19 bases between them. CDR1 is MGHRA and CDR2 is YSYEKL in the germline V gene. This CDR3 spans 18 amino acids. CDR3 nucleotide sequence: TGCGCCAGCAGCCAAGATTTAAGTGCCCAGGGATCCGGAAACACCATATATTTT. This sequence encodes CASSQDLSAQGSGNTIYF.

The chain links TRBV19 to TRBJ2-5; 9 bases align to TRBD1. Germline CDR1 LNHDA, CDR2 SQIVND (reference sequence). The CDR3 covers 15 residues. V shed 5 bases and J 4 bases; nucleotides not matched to a gene: 8. The CDR3 bases are TGTGCCAGTAGTGCCACAGGGGGCGCGGGAGAGACCCAGTACTTC. Amino acid sequence: CASSATGGAGETQYF.

The chain links TRBV3-1 (or the pseudogene TRBV3-2) to TRBJ2-2, with D hard to call. This CDR3 region has 12 residues. Germline V lookup: CDR1 LGHDT, CDR2 YNNKEL (reference sequence). The V end was cut by 6 bases, the J end by 4 bases, with 6 bases between. CDR3 coding DNA: TGTGCCAGCAGGGCCGCCACCGGGGAGCTGTTTTTT. Translating it yields CASRAATGELFF.

The genes are TRBV18 and TRBJ1-1, with D unclear. The germline V and J ends were trimmed by 3 bases and 1 base, with 6 bases remaining between them. The CDR3 is 13 amino acids. The germline CDR1 and CDR2 sequences are KGHSH and LQKENI. The CDR3 nucleotides read TGTGCCAGCTCACCGGAGTCGAACACTGAAGCTTTCTTT. Its protein is CASSPESNTEAFF.

The chain joins TRBV3-1 (or the pseudogene TRBV3-2) to TRBJ2-1, with 8 bases that match TRBD2. Germline values: CDR1 LGHDT, CDR2 YNNKEL (reference sequence). CDR3 size: 15 residues. The trim removed 1 base at V and 5 bases at J, leaving 4 bases unmatched. The CDR3 DNA follows: TGTGCCAGCAGCCAAGGTCGCGGGAGGCACAATGAGCAGTTCTTC. Its translation is CASSQGRGRHNEQFF.

This clone appeared once. The rearrangement uses TRBV7-2 and TRBJ2-4; D is perhaps TRBD1 (6 bases). Germline V lookup: CDR1 SGHTA, CDR2 FQGNSA. The V gene lost 1 base and the J gene lost 8 bases, with 15 bases spanning the gap. This CDR3 has 15 residues. CDR3 region: CASSLDWSGAYIQYF. The DNA for the CDR3 is TGTGCCAGCAGCTTAGATTGGTCAGGGGCATACATTCAGTACTTC. The whole variable domain, filled in from reference TRBV7-2 and TRBJ2-4, reads GAGVSQSPSNKVTEKGKDVELRCDPISGHTALYWYRQSLGQGLEFLIYFQGNSAPDKSGLPSDRFSAERTGGSVSTLTIQRTQQEDSAVYLCASSLDWSGAYIQYFGAGTRLSVL.

The V and J genes are TRBV9 and TRBJ1-1; the D gene is possibly TRBD1 (5 bases). V gave up 5 bases and J gave up 4 bases, with 9 bases separating them. The CDR3 extends over 12 amino acids. Germline assignment: CDR1 SGDLS and CDR2 YYNGEE. As DNA, the CDR3 is TGTGCCAGCAGTCGCGGGGGCACTGAAGCTTTCTTT. Translated, it gives CASSRGGTEAFF.

The chain combines TRBV11-1 with TRBJ2-5; tentatively, D is TRBD2 (5 bases). Trimming pared 2 bases from V and 5 bases from J, leaving 9 bases between. This CDR3 spans 13 amino acids. Per the germline V gene, CDR1 is SGHAT and CDR2 is FQDESV (reference sequence). The DNA for the CDR3 is TGTGCCAGCAGCTTACTTAGCGCCGAGACCCAGTACTTC. Protein: CASSLLSAETQYF.

The chain has TRBV7-8 and TRBJ1-6; D uncertain. V lost 0 bases and J lost 9, with 9 bases in between. The CDR3 spans 14 residues. Germline V gene sequence: CDR1 SGHVS, CDR2 FQNEAQ. Written as DNA, the CDR3 is TGTGCCAGCAGCTTAGCCCCCGGCGGTTCACCCCTCCACTTT. It specifies CASSLAPGGSPLHF.

The rearrangement links TRBV12-3 or TRBV12-4 to TRBJ1-5; D unresolved. There are 13 residues in the CDR3. V was cut by 10 bases and J by 5 bases, with 15 bases left in between. The CDR3 spells CATAPERDQPQHF. The CDR3 DNA reads TGTGCCACAGCGCCCGAACGGGATCAGCCCCAGCATTTT.

The chain recombines TRBV6-6 with TRBJ2-7; 11 bases map to TRBD1. The ends lost 0 bases at V and 3 bases at J; junction bases unmatched: 1. Germline V gene sequence: CDR1 MNHNY, CDR2 SVGAGI (reference sequence). The CDR3 covers 15 residues. CDR3 nucleotides: TGTGCCAGCAGTTACTCGGGGACAGGGGGCTACGAGCAGTACTTC. This codes for CASSYSGTGGYEQYF.

This sequence joins TRBV13 and TRBJ1-3, with D maybe TRBD1 (6 bases). This CDR3 contains 16 residues. Per germline, CDR1 PRHDT and CDR2 FYEKMQ (reference sequence). Trimming pared 5 bases from V and 0 bases from J, leaving 14 bases between. Here the CDR3 DNA reads TGTGCCAGCAGCCCCGAACGACAGGCCTCTGGAAACACCATATATTTT. Its protein product is CASSPERQASGNTIYF. The complete variable domain, with remaining parts taken from reference TRBV13 and TRBJ1-3, reads AAGVIQSPRHLIKEKRETATLKCYPIPRHDTVYWYQQGPGQDPQFLISFYEKMQSDKGSIPDRFSAQQFSDYHSELNMSSLELGDSALYFCASSPERQASGNTIYFGEGSWLTVV.

This chain connects TRBV2 to TRBJ2-4; maybe TRBD1 (5 bases). Germline values: CDR1 SNHLY, CDR2 FYNNEI. V dropped 3 bases and J dropped 3 bases, with 15 bases sitting between them. The CDR3 spans 16 residues. The CDR3 region is CASSDGLQGVKNIQYF. The CDR3 DNA reads TGTGCCAGCAGTGATGGGCTACAAGGGGTCAAAAACATTCAGTACTTC.

The chain couples TRBV5-1 to TRBJ2-7, with D perhaps matching TRBD1 (7 bases). Germline V CDR1 and CDR2: SGHRS, YFSETQ. The CDR3 runs 13 residues. Trimming took off 0 bases at V and 7 bases at J, with 11 bases between the two ends. For the CDR3, the DNA is TGCGCCAGCAGCTTGGAACAGGGGAGGGAGCAGTACTTC. It specifies CASSLEQGREQYF.

The J gene is TRBJ1-5, the V gene TRBV6-2 or TRBV6-3; the match to TRBD1 covers 7 bases. This CDR3 comprises 15 residues. The J segment lost 1 base and the V segment lost 3 bases, leaving 3 bases of the junction unmatched. Germline V gene data show CDR1 as MNHEY and CDR2 as SVGEGT. The CDR3 nucleotides are TGTGCCAGCAGTTATGCAGGGGGGAGCAATCAGCCCCAGCATTTT. Translated, it gives CASSYAGGSNQPQHF.